The rows below give T cell receptor beta chains drawn from one sample of a study of T cells after yellow fever vaccination. TCRdb recomputed calls from the 5' RACE reads with MiXCR, one row per CDR3 protein. The table has 200,000 to 250,000 distinct CDR3 sequences, approximately 3.2% seen once. This sample comprised CD4+ T cells sorted from PBMCs, obtained 10 days after the yellow fever booster vaccination. The receptors stem from a man aged 18 to 29 who received the YFV17D yellow fever vaccine. CDR3s include the opening cysteine and the closing phenylalanine or tryptophan. A D gene is named only where the DNA matches it firmly. Clone size is given for some rows only: seen once, a few or many times, or a class if the clone is expanded.

D gene	J gene	clone size	V gene	CDR3 DNA	CDR3 protein
TRBD1	TRBJ2-6	.	TRBV27	TGTGCCAGCAGCGACAGGGGGGCTGGGGCCAACGTCCTGACTTTC	CASSDRGAGANVLTF
TRBD1	TRBJ2-3	many	TRBV6-5	TGTGCCAGCAGCAGACAGGGGGCTGGGGATACGCAGTATTTT	CASSRQGAGDTQYF
.	TRBJ1-1	few	TRBV5-1	TGCGCCAGCAGCTTGGGGGGGGCCCCTGAAGCTTTCTTT	CASSLGGAPEAFF
TRBD1	TRBJ1-2	many	TRBV5-1	TGCGCCAGCAGCTGGGGGACAGGGGATGATGGCTACACCTTC	CASSWGTGDDGYTF
.	TRBJ2-7	few	TRBV5-5	TGTGCCAGCAGCTTGGAACCAGGGGTATCCTACGAGCAGTACTTC	CASSLEPGVSYEQYF
TRBD1	TRBJ2-6	few	TRBV5-1	TGCGCCAGCAGCTTGGGGACAGGGAGCTCTGGGGCCAACGTCCTGACTTTC	CASSLGTGSSGANVLTF
TRBD1	TRBJ2-7	few	TRBV3-1	TGTGCCAGCAGCTACTGGACAGGATTCTACGAGCAGTACTTC	CASSYWTGFYEQYF
TRBD1	TRBJ1-2	few	TRBV7-2	TGTGCCAGCAGCTCCCCCAGGACAGGTGGTGGCTACACCTTC	CASSSPRTGGGYTF
TRBD2	TRBJ2-3	few	TRBV4-3	TGCGCCAGCAGCCCCGAGCCTAGCGGGGGGGAACGCACAGATACGCAGTATTTT	CASSPEPSGGERTDTQYF
TRBD1	TRBJ1-1	many	TRBV10-3	TGTGCCATCAGTAATCCCAGGGGGCAGGGTGAAGCTTTCTTT	CAISNPRGQGEAFF
.	TRBJ2-7	few	TRBV4-1	TGCGCCAGCAGCCAAGGTTTTCGAACCCGCTCCTACGAGCAGTACTTC	CASSQGFRTRSYEQYF
.	TRBJ2-2	few	TRBV4-1	TGCGCCAGCAGCCAGGGCAGGATGATGGGGAAGAACACCGGGGAGCTGTTTTTT	CASSQGRMMGKNTGELFF
.	TRBJ1-6	few	TRBV7-2	TGTGCCAGCAGCAAAGCCCGTAATTCACCCCTCCACTTT	CASSKARNSPLHF
.	TRBJ2-5	few	TRBV15	TGTGCCACCAGCAGGGGAGGGACAGACCAAGAGACCCAGTACTTC	CATSRGGTDQETQYF
TRBD2	TRBJ2-3	few	TRBV19	TGTGCCAGTAGTATAGGACTAGCCACAGATACGCAGTATTTT	CASSIGLATDTQYF
.	TRBJ1-6	few	TRBV6-2/TRBV6-3	TGTGCCAGCAGTTGGACGCGCCCAGATAATTCACCCCTCCACTTT	CASSWTRPDNSPLHF
.	TRBJ2-1	many	TRBV10-3	TGTGCCATCAGTGCCAGGGGGGCCCAGAATGAGCAGTTCTTC	CAISARGAQNEQFF
.	TRBJ2-5	few	TRBV11-2	TGTGCCAGCAGCTTAGGGCCGTCCAAGGGCAGTGGGACCCAGTACTTC	CASSLGPSKGSGTQYF
TRBD1	TRBJ1-1	many	TRBV29-1	TGCAGCGGGACAGGGACCAACACTGAAGCTTTCTTT	CSGTGTNTEAFF
TRBD1	TRBJ2-5	many	TRBV15	TGTGCCACCAGCAGAGGTCAGGGGGCCCAAGAGACCCAGTACTTC	CATSRGQGAQETQYF
TRBD1	TRBJ1-5	.	TRBV2	TGTGCCAGCAGTGAACAGGGGGCTCAGCCCCAGCATTTT	CASSEQGAQPQHF
.	TRBJ2-1	many	TRBV5-1	TGCGCCAGCAGCTGGGACTTAACCTACAATGAGCAGTTCTTC	CASSWDLTYNEQFF
TRBD1	TRBJ2-3	few	TRBV5-6	TGTGCCAGCAGCGTAGGACAGGCGGGCACAGATACGCAGTATTTT	CASSVGQAGTDTQYF
.	TRBJ2-2	.	TRBV10-3	TGTGCCATCAGTGAGAGGGGGAGTACCGGGGAGCTGTTTTTT	CAISERGSTGELFF
TRBD1	TRBJ2-2	few	TRBV30	TGTGCCTGGAGGTTAGGGGGCTACACCGGGGAGCTGTTTTTT	CAWRLGGYTGELFF
.	TRBJ2-3	many	TRBV7-2	TGTGCCAGCAGCTCCACTCAGAGCACAGATACGCAGTATTTT	CASSSTQSTDTQYF
.	TRBJ2-5	few	TRBV4-3	TGCGCCAGCAGCCATACGGACTCTGGAGAGACCCAGTACTTC	CASSHTDSGETQYF
.	TRBJ1-5	many	TRBV20-1	TGCAGTGCTAGATTGCGTCATAGCAATCAGCCCCAGCATTTT	CSARLRHSNQPQHF
.	TRBJ2-5	.	TRBV7-2	TGTGCCAGCAGCTTCGAACAAGGAAGAACCCAGTACTTC	CASSFEQGRTQYF